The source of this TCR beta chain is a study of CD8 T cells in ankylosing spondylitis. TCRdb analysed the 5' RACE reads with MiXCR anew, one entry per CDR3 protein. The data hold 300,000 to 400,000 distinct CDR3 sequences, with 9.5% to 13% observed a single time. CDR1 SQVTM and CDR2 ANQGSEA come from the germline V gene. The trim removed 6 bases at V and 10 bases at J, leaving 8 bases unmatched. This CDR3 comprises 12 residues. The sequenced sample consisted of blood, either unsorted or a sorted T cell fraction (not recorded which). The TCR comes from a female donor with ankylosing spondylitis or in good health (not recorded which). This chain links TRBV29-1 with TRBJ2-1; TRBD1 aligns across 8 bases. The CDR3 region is CSVGQGAREQFF. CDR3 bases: TGCAGCGTCGGACAGGGAGCTCGGGAGCAGTTCTTC.